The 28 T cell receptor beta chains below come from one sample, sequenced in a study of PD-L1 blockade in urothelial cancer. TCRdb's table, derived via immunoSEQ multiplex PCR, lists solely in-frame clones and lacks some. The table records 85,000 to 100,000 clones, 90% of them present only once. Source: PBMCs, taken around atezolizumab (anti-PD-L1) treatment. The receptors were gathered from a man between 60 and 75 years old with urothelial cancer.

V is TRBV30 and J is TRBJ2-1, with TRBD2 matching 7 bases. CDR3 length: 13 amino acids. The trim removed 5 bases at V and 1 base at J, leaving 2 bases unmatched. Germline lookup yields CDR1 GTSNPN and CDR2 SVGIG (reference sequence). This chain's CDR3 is CAWAGGSYNEQFF. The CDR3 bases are TGTGCCTGGGCCGGGGGGTCCTACAATGAGCAGTTCTTC.

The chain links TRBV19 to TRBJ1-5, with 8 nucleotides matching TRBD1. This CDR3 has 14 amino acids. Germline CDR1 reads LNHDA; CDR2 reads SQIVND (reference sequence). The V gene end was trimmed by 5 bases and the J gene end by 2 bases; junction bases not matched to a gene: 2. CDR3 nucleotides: TGTGCCAGTAGTCCGACAGGGGGCAATCAGCCCCAGCATTTT. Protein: CASSPTGGNQPQHF. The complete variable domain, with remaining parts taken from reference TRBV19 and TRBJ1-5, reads DGGITQSPKYLFRKEGQNVTLSCEQNLNHDAMYWYRQDPGQGLRLIYYSQIVNDFQKGDIAEGYSVSREKKESFPLTVTSAQKNPTAFYLCASSPTGGNQPQHFGDGTRLSIL.

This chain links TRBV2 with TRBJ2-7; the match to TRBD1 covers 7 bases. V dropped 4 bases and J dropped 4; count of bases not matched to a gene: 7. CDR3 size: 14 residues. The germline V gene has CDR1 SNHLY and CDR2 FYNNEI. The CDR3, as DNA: TGTGCCAGCAGTGTTTGGACAGGCTCGTACGAGCAGTACTTC. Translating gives CASSVWTGSYEQYF.

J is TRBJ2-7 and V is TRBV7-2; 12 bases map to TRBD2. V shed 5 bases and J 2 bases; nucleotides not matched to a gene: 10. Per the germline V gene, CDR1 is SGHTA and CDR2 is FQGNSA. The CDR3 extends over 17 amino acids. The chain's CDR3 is CASSHRLAGATPYEQYF. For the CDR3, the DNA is TGTGCCAGCAGCCACAGACTAGCGGGGGCGACCCCCTACGAGCAGTACTTC.

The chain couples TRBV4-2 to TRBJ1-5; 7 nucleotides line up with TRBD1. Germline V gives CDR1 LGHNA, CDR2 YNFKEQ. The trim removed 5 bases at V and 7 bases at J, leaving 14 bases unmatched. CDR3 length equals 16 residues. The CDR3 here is CASSSQGGALSQPQHF. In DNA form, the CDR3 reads TGTGCCAGCAGCTCCCAGGGGGGCGCGTTGTCCCAGCCCCAGCATTTT.

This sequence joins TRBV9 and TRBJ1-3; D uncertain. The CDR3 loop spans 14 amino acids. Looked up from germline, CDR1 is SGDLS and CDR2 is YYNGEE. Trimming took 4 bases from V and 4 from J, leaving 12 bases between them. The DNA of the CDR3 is TGTGCCAGCAGCCTCCGTCCGTCGGGAAACACCATATATTTT. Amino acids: CASSLRPSGNTIYF. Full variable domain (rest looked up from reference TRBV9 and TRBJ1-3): DSGVTQTPKHLITATGQRVTLRCSPRSGDLSVYWYQQSLDQGLQFLIQYYNGEERAKGNILERFSAQQFPDLHSELNLSSLELGDSALYFCASSLRPSGNTIYFGEGSWLTVV.

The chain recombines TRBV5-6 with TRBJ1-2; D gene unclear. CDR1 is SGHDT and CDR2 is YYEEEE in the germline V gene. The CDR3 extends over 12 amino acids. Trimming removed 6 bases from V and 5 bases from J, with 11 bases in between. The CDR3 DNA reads TGTGCCAGCACCCTGAGGGAGTATGGCTACACCTTC. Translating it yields CASTLREYGYTF.

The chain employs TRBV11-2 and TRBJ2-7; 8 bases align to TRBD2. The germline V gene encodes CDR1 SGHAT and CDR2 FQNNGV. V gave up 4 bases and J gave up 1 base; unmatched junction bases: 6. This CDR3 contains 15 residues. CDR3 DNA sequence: TGTGCCAGCAGCTATGGAGCGGGGGTATCCTACGAGCAGTACTTC. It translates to CASSYGAGVSYEQYF.

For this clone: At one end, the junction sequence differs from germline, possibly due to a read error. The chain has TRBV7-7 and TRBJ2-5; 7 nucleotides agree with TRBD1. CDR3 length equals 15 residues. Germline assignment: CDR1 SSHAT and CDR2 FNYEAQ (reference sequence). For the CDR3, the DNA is TGTGCTAGCAGCTCTACGGGACAGTCCCAAGAGACCCAGTACTTC. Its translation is CASSSTGQSQETQYF.

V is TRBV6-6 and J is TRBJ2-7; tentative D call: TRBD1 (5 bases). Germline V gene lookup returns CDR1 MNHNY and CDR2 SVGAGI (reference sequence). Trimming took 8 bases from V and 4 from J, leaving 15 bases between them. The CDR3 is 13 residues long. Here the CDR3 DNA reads TGTGCCAGCGGAGACAGACCCTTTTACGAGCAGTACTTC. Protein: CASGDRPFYEQYF.

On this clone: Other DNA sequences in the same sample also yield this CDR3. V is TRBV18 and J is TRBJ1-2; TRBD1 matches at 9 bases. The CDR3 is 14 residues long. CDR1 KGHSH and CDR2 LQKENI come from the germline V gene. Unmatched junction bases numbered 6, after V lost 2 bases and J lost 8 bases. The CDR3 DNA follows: TGTGCCAGCTCACCAGGCACCGGGACAGGGGGCTACACCTTC. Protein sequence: CASSPGTGTGGYTF.

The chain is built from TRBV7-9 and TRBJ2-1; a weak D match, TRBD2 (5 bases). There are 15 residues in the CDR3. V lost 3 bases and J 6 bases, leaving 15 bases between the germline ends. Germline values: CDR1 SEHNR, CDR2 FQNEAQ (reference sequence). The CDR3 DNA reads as TGTGCCAGCAGCTTTCTAGCCATCCTAGTCAATGAGCAGTTCTTC. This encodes CASSFLAILVNEQFF.

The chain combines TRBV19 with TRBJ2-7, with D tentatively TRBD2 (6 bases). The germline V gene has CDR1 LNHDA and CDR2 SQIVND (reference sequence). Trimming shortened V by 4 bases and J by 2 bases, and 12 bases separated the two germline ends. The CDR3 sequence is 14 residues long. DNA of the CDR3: TGTGCCAGTAGTAAGGGACTTTCTACCTACGAGCAGTACTTC. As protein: CASSKGLSTYEQYF. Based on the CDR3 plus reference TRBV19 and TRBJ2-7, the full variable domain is DGGITQSPKYLFRKEGQNVTLSCEQNLNHDAMYWYRQDPGQGLRLIYYSQIVNDFQKGDIAEGYSVSREKKESFPLTVTSAQKNPTAFYLCASSKGLSTYEQYFGPGTRLTVT.

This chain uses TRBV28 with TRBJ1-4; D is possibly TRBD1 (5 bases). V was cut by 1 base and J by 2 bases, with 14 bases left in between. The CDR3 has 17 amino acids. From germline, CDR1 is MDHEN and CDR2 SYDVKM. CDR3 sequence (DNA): TGTGCCAGCAGTTTATACGAGCGGGGCTCGACTAATGAAAAACTGTTTTTT. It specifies CASSLYERGSTNEKLFF. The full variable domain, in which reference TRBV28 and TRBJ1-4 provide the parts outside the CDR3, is DVKVTQSSRYLVKRTGEKVFLECVQDMDHENMFWYRQDPGLGLRLIYFSYDVKMKEKGDIPEGYSVSREKKERFSLILESASTNQTSMYLCASSLYERGSTNEKLFFGSGTQLSVL.

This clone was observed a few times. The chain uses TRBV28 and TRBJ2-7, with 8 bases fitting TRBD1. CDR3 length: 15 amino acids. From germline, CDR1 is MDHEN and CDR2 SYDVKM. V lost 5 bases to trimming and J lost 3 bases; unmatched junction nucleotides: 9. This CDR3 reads CASSPPGTGLYEQYF. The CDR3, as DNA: TGTGCCAGCAGTCCCCCCGGGACAGGTCTCTACGAGCAGTACTTC.

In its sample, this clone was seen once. The CDR3 DNA is TGTGCCAGTTGGGTGGCCAAGGACAGCTACTATGGCTACACCTTC. Translated, it gives CASWVAKDSYYGYTF. The V gene is TRBV28, the J gene TRBJ1-2, with D perhaps TRBD1 (6 bases). Germline V CDR1 and CDR2: MDHEN, SYDVKM. Trimming cost V 9 bases and J 3 bases, with 20 bases left between them. This CDR3 has 15 amino acids.

DNA for the CDR3: TGTGCCACCAAGGGGGACAGGAGCACAGATACGCAGTATTTT. This sequence encodes CATKGDRSTDTQYF. V gene TRBV19 combines with J gene TRBJ2-3; TRBD1 aligns across 8 bases. V shed 10 bases and J 0 bases; nucleotides not matched to a gene: 6. CDR3 length: 14 amino acids. Per germline, CDR1 LNHDA and CDR2 SQIVND (reference sequence).

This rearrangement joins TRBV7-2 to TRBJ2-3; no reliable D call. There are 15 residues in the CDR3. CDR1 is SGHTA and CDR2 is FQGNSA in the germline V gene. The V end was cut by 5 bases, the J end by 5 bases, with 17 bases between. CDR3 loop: CASSPNQSQVDTQYF. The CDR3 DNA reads TGTGCCAGCAGCCCGAACCAGAGTCAGGTAGATACGCAGTATTTT.

The chain's CDR3 is CASSDGQGRGNTEAFF. The CDR3 region has the DNA TGTGCCAGCAGCGATGGCCAGGGGAGGGGGAACACTGAAGCTTTCTTT. The J gene is TRBJ1-1, the V gene TRBV25-1; the D gene is possibly TRBD1 (6 bases). Germline V gene sequence: CDR1 MGHDK, CDR2 SYGVNS. The length of the CDR3 is 16 residues. V shed 6 bases and J shed 1 base, with 18 bases lying between them. Supplemented by reference TRBV25-1 and TRBJ1-1, the full variable domain reads EADIYQTPRYLVIGTGKKITLECSQTMGHDKMYWYQQDPGMELHLIHYSYGVNSTEKGDLSSESTVSRIRTEHFPLTLESARPSHTSQYLCASSDGQGRGNTEAFFGQGTRLTVV.

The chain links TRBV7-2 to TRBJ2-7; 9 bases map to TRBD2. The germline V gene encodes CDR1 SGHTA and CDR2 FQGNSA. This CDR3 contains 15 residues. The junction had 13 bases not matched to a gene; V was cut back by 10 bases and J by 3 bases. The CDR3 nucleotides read TGTGCCACCGGTAGCGGGGGCGGGATGATCTACGAGCAGTACTTC. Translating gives CATGSGGGMIYEQYF.

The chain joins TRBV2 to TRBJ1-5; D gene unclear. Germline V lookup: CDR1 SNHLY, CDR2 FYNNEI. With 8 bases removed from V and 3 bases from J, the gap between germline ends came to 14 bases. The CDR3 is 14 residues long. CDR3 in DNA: TGTGCCAGCTCTGAGCCGGGGAACAATCAGCCCCAGCATTTT. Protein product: CASSEPGNNQPQHF.

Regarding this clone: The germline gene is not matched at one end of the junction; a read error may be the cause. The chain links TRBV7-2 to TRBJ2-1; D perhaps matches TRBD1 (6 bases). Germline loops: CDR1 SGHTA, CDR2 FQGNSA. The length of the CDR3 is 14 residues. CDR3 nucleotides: TGTGCCAGCAGCTTAGCGACAGGCACCCCCGACTGGATCTTC. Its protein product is CASSLATGTPDWIF.

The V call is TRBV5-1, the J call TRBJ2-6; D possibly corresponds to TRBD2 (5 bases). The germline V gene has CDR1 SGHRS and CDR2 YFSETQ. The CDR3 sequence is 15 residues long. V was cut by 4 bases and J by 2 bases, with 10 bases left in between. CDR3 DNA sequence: TGCGCCAGCAGCCCCACCGGGGCTGGGGCCAACGTCCTGACTTTC. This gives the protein CASSPTGAGANVLTF.

CDR3 nucleotide sequence: TGTGCCAGCAGCTGGAACAGGAGAAACACTGAAGCTTTCTTT. Translating it yields CASSWNRRNTEAFF. The V call is TRBV5-6, the J call TRBJ1-1; D perhaps matches TRBD1 (5 bases). V was shortened by 3 bases and J by 2 bases, with 11 bases between the two germline ends. There are 14 residues in the CDR3. Germline CDR1 SGHDT, CDR2 YYEEEE.

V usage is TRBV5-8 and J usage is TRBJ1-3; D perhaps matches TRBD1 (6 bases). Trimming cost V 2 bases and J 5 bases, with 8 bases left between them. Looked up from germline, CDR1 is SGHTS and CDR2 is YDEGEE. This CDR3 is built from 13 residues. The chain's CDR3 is CASSFTGRNTIYF. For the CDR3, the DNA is TGTGCCAGCAGCTTCACAGGGCGAAACACCATATATTTT.

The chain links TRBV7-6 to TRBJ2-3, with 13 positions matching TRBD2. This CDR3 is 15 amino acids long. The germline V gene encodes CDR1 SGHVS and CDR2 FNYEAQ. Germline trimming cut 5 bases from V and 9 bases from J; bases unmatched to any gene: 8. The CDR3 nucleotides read TGTGCCAGCAGCGAACTAGCGGGAGGGGAACGGACGCAGTATTTT. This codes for CASSELAGGERTQYF. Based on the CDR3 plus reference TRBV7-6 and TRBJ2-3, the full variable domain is GAGVSQSPRYKVTKRGQDVALRCDPISGHVSLYWYRQALGQGPEFLTYFNYEAQQDKSGLPNDRFSAERPEGSISTLTIQRTEQRDSAMYRCASSELAGGERTQYFGPGTRLTVL.

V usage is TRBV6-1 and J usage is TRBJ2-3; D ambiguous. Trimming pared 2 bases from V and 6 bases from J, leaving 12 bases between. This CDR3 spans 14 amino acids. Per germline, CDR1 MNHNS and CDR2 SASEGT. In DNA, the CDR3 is TGTGCCAGCAGTGAACGACTTTTGGGTGATACGCAGTATTTT. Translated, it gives CASSERLLGDTQYF.

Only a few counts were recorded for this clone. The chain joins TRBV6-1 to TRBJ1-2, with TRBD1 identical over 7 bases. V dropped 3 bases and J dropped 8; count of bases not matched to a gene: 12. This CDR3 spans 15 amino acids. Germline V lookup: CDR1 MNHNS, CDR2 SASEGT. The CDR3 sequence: CASSDGTADVRGYTF. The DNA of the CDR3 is TGTGCCAGCAGTGATGGGACAGCTGACGTCCGGGGCTACACCTTC.